Listed below are T cell receptor beta chains from one sample, sequenced in a study of neoadjuvant anti-PD-1 for oral cavity cancer. Repertoires were generated with immunoSEQ multiplex PCR, while TCRdb's copy carries only in-frame clones and drops some. The repertoire has tens of thousands of clones, over 70% of them found once; the top ten carry roughly 3.4%. The sample here was PBMCs, taken before nivolumab (anti-PD-1) treatment. The receptors were gathered from a person aged 40-85 years with oral cavity squamous cell carcinoma. CDR3s include the opening cysteine and the closing phenylalanine or tryptophan. A D gene is named only where the DNA matches it firmly. Clone size appears in some rows only: once, few, many, or a class for an expanded clone.

j_call | clone_size | d_call | v_call | cdr3_aa | cdr3_nt
TRBJ2-7 | NA | NA | TRBV28 | CASREGGTSSYEQYF | TGTGCCAGCAGGGAAGGCGGGACATCCTCCTACGAGCAGTACTTC
TRBJ2-5 | once | NA | TRBV7-6 | CASSLEAGEETQYF | TGTGCCAGCAGCTTAGAAGCGGGCGAAGAGACCCAGTACTTC
TRBJ2-3 | NA | NA | TRBV11-3 | CASSLGGQTDTQYF | TGTGCCAGCAGCTTAGGCGGACAGACAGATACGCAGTATTTT
TRBJ2-2 | NA | NA | TRBV6-1 | CASSGRDSYTGELFF | TGTGCCAGCAGCGGGAGGGACAGTTACACCGGGGAGCTGTTTTTT
TRBJ1-4 | NA | NA | TRBV19 | CASSTPDARRGSGEKLFF | TGTGCCAGTAGTACCCCAGATGCCCGCCGGGGTAGCGGTGAAAAACTGTTTTTT
TRBJ1-1 | NA | TRBD1 | TRBV12-5 | CASGLGQGSTEAFF | TGTGCTAGTGGTTTGGGACAGGGAAGTACTGAAGCTTTCTTT
TRBJ1-4 | NA | TRBD1 | TRBV2 | CASSPGQGSEKLFF | TGTGCCAGCAGCCCCGGACAGGGCAGCGAAAAACTGTTTTTT
TRBJ2-1 | NA | TRBD2 | TRBV9 | CARSLGGGGSYNEQFF | TGTGCCCGCAGTCTTGGCGGGGGGGGCTCCTACAATGAGCAGTTCTTC
TRBJ1-1 | NA | NA | TRBV6-5 | CASTWSGNTEAFF | TGTGCCAGCACTTGGAGTGGGAACACTGAAGCTTTCTTT
TRBJ2-3 | few | NA | TRBV11-2 | CASSLELATDTQYF | TGTGCCAGCAGCTTAGAGCTAGCTACAGATACGCAGTATTTT
TRBJ1-4 | once | NA | TRBV9 | CASGGTKGEKLFF | TGTGCCAGCGGCGGGACAAAGGGTGAAAAACTGTTTTTT
TRBJ2-3 | NA | NA | TRBV7-9 | CASSPRGAASTDTQYF | TGTGCCAGCAGCCCCCGAGGGGCGGCCAGCACAGATACGCAGTATTTT
TRBJ2-5 | once | NA | TRBV5-1 | CASSLPGEETQYF | TGCGCCAGCAGCTTGCCAGGGGAAGAGACCCAGTACTTC
TRBJ1-3 | NA | NA | TRBV6-6 | CASTALLSGNTIYF | TGTGCCAGCACGGCACTTCTCTCTGGAAACACCATATATTTT
TRBJ2-1 | once | NA | TRBV4-1 | CASSHYRGGLGEQFF | TGCGCCAGCAGCCACTACAGGGGGGGGTTAGGTGAGCAGTTCTTC
TRBJ1-2 | NA | NA | TRBV27 | CASSFSGSTWDTDGYTF | TGTGCCAGCAGTTTTTCGGGATCAACTTGGGACACAGATGGCTACACCTTC
TRBJ2-3 | NA | NA | TRBV6-5 | CASSILTETDTQYF | TGTGCCAGCAGTATACTCACGGAGACAGATACGCAGTATTTT
TRBJ2-3 | NA | TRBD2 | TRBV28 | CASRFWTSGPDTQYF | TGTGCCAGCAGGTTTTGGACTAGCGGGCCAGATACGCAGTATTTT
TRBJ2-1 | NA | NA | TRBV6-1 | CASSGHLGSYNEQFF | TGTGCCAGCAGTGGTCACCTGGGCAGCTACAATGAGCAGTTCTTC
TRBJ1-2 | NA | NA | TRBV9 | CASSPDASVTNYGYTF | TGTGCCAGCAGCCCCGACGCTTCGGTAACTAACTATGGCTACACCTTC
TRBJ1-2 | NA | TRBD1 | TRBV20-1 | CSASGQGGYTF | TGCAGTGCTAGTGGACAGGGAGGCTACACCTTC
TRBJ2-2 | NA | NA | TRBV5-1 | CASSLGSGGAVNTGELFF | TGCGCCAGCAGCTTGGGTTCTGGCGGAGCGGTTAACACCGGGGAGCTGTTTTTT
TRBJ1-1 | NA | NA | TRBV6-6 | CASSYSTGGTEAFF | TGTGCCAGCAGTTACTCCACGGGGGGGACTGAAGCTTTCTTT
TRBJ1-1 | NA | NA | TRBV6-5 | CATHPFGGTEAFF | TGTGCCACACACCCCTTTGGCGGGACTGAAGCTTTCTTT
TRBJ2-7 | few | TRBD1 | TRBV27 | CASSLLLPGTGRHEQYF | TGTGCCAGCAGTTTGCTACTCCCCGGGACAGGGCGCCACGAGCAGTACTTC
TRBJ2-1 | NA | NA | TRBV5-1 | CASRRSSLTYNEQFF | TGCGCCAGCCGACGAAGCTCCCTCACCTACAATGAGCAGTTCTTC